This TCR beta chain emerged from a study of CD8+CD57+ T cells in acquired aplastic anemia. Study-wide background: Sorted CD4+ and CD8+ cells gave a mean 3.2 ug DNA, range roughly 0.18 to 27.4 ug. Study-level results: It was found that almost 30 CD8+ CDR3 sequences were shared between patients and controls.

For this clonotype: No antigen is known for it.

The use of genomic DNA as template underpinned the TCR beta VDJ and CDR3 profiling. TCRdb itself ran the reads through MiXCR, one entry per CDR3 protein. Here the sample spans 190,000 or so distinct CDR3 sequences, around 60% being singletons. The CDR3 contains 13 residues. The germline CDR1 and CDR2 sequences are ENHRY and SYGVKD. The J segment lost 0 bases and the V segment lost 10 bases, leaving 3 bases of the junction unmatched. The chain recombines TRBV10-3 with TRBJ1-5; 7 nucleotides align to TRBD1. The sample was sorted CD4+, CD8+, or CD8+CD57+ T cells (not recorded which) from PBMCs. This TCR came from a human donor in good health. CDR3 protein: CATTGASNQPQHF. The CDR3 DNA follows: TGTGCCACCACAGGGGCTAGCAATCAGCCCCAGCATTTT.